The 10 T cell receptor beta chains reported below all come from one sample, sequenced in a study of identical twins. TCRdb passed the 5' RACE reads through MiXCR, listing each CDR3 protein once. The profile shows around 510,000 distinct CDR3 sequences, approximately 14% of them singletons. These data also featured in a second study, about yellow fever vaccine responses in identical twins.

The sample was CD4+ T cells sorted from blood. The receptors here all came from a woman younger than 35 in good health.

There are many counts of this clonotype. The chain has TRBV5-1 and TRBJ2-3; D is perhaps TRBD2 (5 bases). CDR1 and CDR2 from the germline V gene are SGHRS and YFSETQ. With 1 base removed from V and 0 bases from J, the gap between germline ends came to 12 bases. The CDR3 runs 16 residues. The CDR3, as DNA: TGCGCCAGCAGCTTGAGGTCCGGCGGGAGCACAGATACGCAGTATTTT. This translates into CASSLRSGGSTDTQYF.

This rearrangement joins TRBV7-2 to TRBJ2-7; TRBD1 aligns across 11 bases. CDR3 length: 14 amino acids. V lost 6 bases to trimming and J lost 6 bases; unmatched junction nucleotides: 7. Germline V lookup: CDR1 SGHTA, CDR2 FQGNSA. The DNA for the CDR3 is TGTGCCAGCAGTCCCGGGACAGGGGGACGCGAGCAGTACTTC. This sequence encodes CASSPGTGGREQYF.

The J gene is TRBJ2-3, the V gene TRBV4-3; possibly TRBD1 for D (6 bases). The germline gives CDR1 LGHNA, CDR2 YSLEER. The CDR3 covers 15 residues. V was trimmed by 3 bases and J by 9 bases, leaving 19 bases between them. The CDR3 loop reads CASSHNLDSSSTQYF. The CDR3 nucleotides read TGCGCCAGCAGCCATAATTTGGACAGCTCCAGCACGCAGTATTTT.

At least ten counts were recorded for this clonotype. J is TRBJ1-3 and V is TRBV6-5, with D maybe TRBD1 (5 bases). Trimming cost V 0 bases and J 2 bases, with 14 bases left between them. Germline V gene lookup returns CDR1 MNHEY and CDR2 SVGAGI. The CDR3 extends over 17 amino acids. The DNA of the CDR3 is TGTGCCAGCAGTTACTCATCACGGGGGAGGGCTGGAAACACCATATATTTT. As protein: CASSYSSRGRAGNTIYF.

This clonotype was counted a few times. V and J are TRBV5-1 and TRBJ2-2; D perhaps matches TRBD1 (6 bases). Germline assignment: CDR1 SGHRS and CDR2 YFSETQ. Trimming pared 1 base from V and 6 bases from J, leaving 10 bases between. The CDR3 totals 14 residues. CDR3 DNA: TGCGCCAGCAGCTTGCCTACAGGGTCCGGGGAGCTGTTTTTT. The encoded protein is CASSLPTGSGELFF. The whole variable domain, remainder taken from reference TRBV5-1 and TRBJ2-2, is KAGVTQTPRYLIKTRGQQVTLSCSPISGHRSVSWYQQTPGQGLQFLFEYFSETQRNKGNFPGRFSGRQFSNSRSEMNVSTLELGDSALYLCASSLPTGSGELFFGEGSRLTVL.

The chain uses TRBV7-2 and TRBJ1-1; TRBD1 matches 9 bases. Germline assignment: CDR1 SGHTA and CDR2 FQGNSA. This CDR3 is built from 20 residues. V trimming: 0 bases; J trimming: 0 bases; junction bases outside the gene matches: 14. CDR3 protein: CASSLARFGTGSSMNTEAFF. The CDR3 DNA sequence: TGTGCCAGCAGCTTAGCGCGATTTGGGACAGGGTCGTCCATGAACACTGAAGCTTTCTTT.

This clonotype was seen ten or more times. This chain joins TRBV2 and TRBJ2-4; D unresolved. Germline values: CDR1 SNHLY, CDR2 FYNNEI. Trimming stripped 0 bases from V and 3 bases from J, with 0 bases between. The length of the CDR3 is 12 residues. The CDR3 protein is CASSEAKNIQYF. The DNA for the CDR3 is TGTGCCAGCAGTGAAGCCAAAAACATTCAGTACTTC. Drawing the rest from reference TRBV2 and TRBJ2-4, the complete variable domain is EPEVTQTPSHQVTQMGQEVILRCVPISNHLYFYWYRQILGQKVEFLVSFYNNEISEKSEIFDDQFSVERPDGSNFTLKIRSTKLEDSAMYFCASSEAKNIQYFGAGTRLSVL.

The rearrangement joins TRBV9 to TRBJ2-7, with D perhaps matching TRBD1 or TRBD2 (7 bases each). Per the germline V gene, CDR1 is SGDLS and CDR2 is YYNGEE. The CDR3 extends over 17 amino acids. Trimming cost V 0 bases and J 4 bases, with 20 bases left between them. In nucleotides, the CDR3 is TGTGCCAGCAGCGTAGATTCAGGGGGGGCACAAACATACGAGCAGTACTTC. Its protein product is CASSVDSGGAQTYEQYF.

The genes are TRBV7-3 and TRBJ2-2; TRBD1 matches at 9 bases. The CDR3 runs to 15 residues. V was pared by 4 bases and J by 8 bases, with 8 bases of the junction left unmatched. Germline V gene lookup returns CDR1 SGHTA and CDR2 FQGTGA. The CDR3 spells CASSSLRTGAGELFF. CDR3 bases: TGTGCCAGCAGCTCACTGAGGACAGGGGCTGGGGAGCTGTTTTTT.

The CDR3 sequence is CASSSTSMGTSGSREQYF. DNA for the CDR3: TGTGCCAGCAGCTCCACAAGTATGGGGACTAGCGGGAGTAGGGAGCAGTACTTC. V is TRBV7-8 and J is TRBJ2-7; 14 bases map to TRBD2. The V gene's germline CDR1 is SGHVS and CDR2 FQNEAQ. J lost 7 bases, V lost 4 bases, and 15 bases had no gene match. This CDR3 is built from 18 residues.